Listed here are 31 T cell receptor beta chains from one sample, sequenced in a study of T cell responses to AZD1222 COVID-19 vaccine. Sequencing was performed with immunoSEQ multiplex PCR; in TCRdb, only in-frame clones are kept and a portion is missing. The sample yields approximately 140,000 clones, 80% to 95% seen once. The material was peripheral blood, obtained on day 0 of AZD1222 vaccination. Receptors originate from an adult in good health.

The chain employs TRBV7-9 and TRBJ2-6; 8 nucleotides match TRBD1. The germline V gene has CDR1 SEHNR and CDR2 FQNEAQ (reference sequence). V lost 4 bases to trimming and J lost 2 bases; unmatched junction nucleotides: 4. CDR3 length: 16 residues. CDR3 bases: TGTGCCAGCAGCTCAGAACAGGGGGCTGGGGCCAACGTCCTGACTTTC. Residues: CASSSEQGAGANVLTF.

The chain links TRBV10-2 to TRBJ1-1, with a weak D call TRBD1 (5 bases). The CDR3 runs 13 residues. CDR1 and CDR2 (germline): WSHSY, SAAADI. Between the trimmed V and J ends, which lost 6 bases and 1 base, there was a span of 9 bases. CDR3 sequence: CASRLGQNTEAFF. The CDR3 bases are TGCGCCAGCAGACTCGGACAGAACACTGAAGCTTTCTTT.

V gene TRBV7-2 combines with J gene TRBJ2-7; D unresolved. The CDR3 contains 12 residues. Trimming removed 6 bases at V and 3 bases at J, with 9 bases between. Germline-derived CDR1 and CDR2 are SGHTA and FQGNSA. CDR3 loop: CASSNRGYEQYF. CDR3 bases: TGTGCCAGCAGTAATAGAGGCTACGAGCAGTACTTC.

This chain uses TRBV28 with TRBJ2-7, with D possibly TRBD2 on 6 matching bases. Trimming stripped 2 bases from V and 2 bases from J, with 13 bases between. The CDR3 consists of 15 residues. Germline CDR1 is MDHEN and CDR2 is SYDVKM. The CDR3 reads CASSLTATGAYEQYF. Here the CDR3 DNA reads TGTGCCAGCAGTTTAACTGCGACGGGAGCCTACGAGCAGTACTTC.

The chain recombines TRBV28 with TRBJ1-4; D gene unclear. V shed 7 bases and J shed 7 bases, with 7 bases lying between them. The CDR3 totals 11 residues. Germline V gene lookup returns CDR1 MDHEN and CDR2 SYDVKM. CDR3 sequence reads: CASTSTEKLFF. The CDR3 coding sequence is TGTGCCAGCACCTCTACTGAAAAACTGTTTTTT.

This chain joins TRBV7-9 and TRBJ2-7, with D hard to call. Germline assignment: CDR1 SEHNR and CDR2 FQNEAQ (reference sequence). Between the trimmed V and J ends, which lost 2 bases and 2 bases, there was a span of 10 bases. The CDR3 has 14 residues. The chain's CDR3 is CASSLKSGPYEQYF. CDR3 coding DNA: TGTGCCAGCAGCTTAAAGTCTGGGCCCTACGAGCAGTACTTC.

The chain uses TRBV18 and TRBJ1-1; 9 bases are shared with TRBD1. The J segment lost 7 bases and the V segment lost 5 bases, leaving 5 bases of the junction unmatched. CDR1 and CDR2 from the germline V gene are KGHSH and LQKENI. The CDR3 is 13 residues long. The CDR3 region is CASSVQGAGEAFF. The CDR3 coding sequence is TGTGCCAGCTCAGTACAGGGGGCAGGTGAAGCTTTCTTT.

The chain joins TRBV20-1 to TRBJ2-7; D not certain. Trimming left V 0 bases short and J 6 bases short, with 3 bases between. Germline V gene lookup returns CDR1 DFQATT and CDR2 SNEGSKA (reference sequence). CDR3 length equals 10 residues. CDR3 sequence: CSARDLEQYF. The CDR3 bases are TGCAGTGCTAGAGATCTCGAGCAGTACTTC.

The chain uses TRBV19 and TRBJ2-1, with 7 bases lining up with TRBD1. Germline V CDR1 and CDR2: LNHDA, SQIVND (reference sequence). This CDR3 contains 12 residues. After removal of 8 bases from V and 7 bases from J, the junction contained 5 bases not matched to a gene. CDR3 DNA: TGTGCCAGTCGACAGGGTTGGAATGAGCAGTTCTTC. This sequence encodes CASRQGWNEQFF.

The chain uses TRBV24-1 and TRBJ2-3, with D hard to call. Per the germline V gene, CDR1 is KGHDR and CDR2 is SFDVKD. This CDR3 comprises 13 residues. V was clipped by 6 bases and J by 1 base, with 7 bases between them. For the CDR3, the DNA is TGTGCCACCAGTCTGTGGGGCACAGATACGCAGTATTTT. This sequence encodes CATSLWGTDTQYF.

J is TRBJ1-4 and V is TRBV9; the D is unclear. This CDR3 spans 13 amino acids. Germline CDR1 reads SGDLS; CDR2 reads YYNGEE. V was clipped by 4 bases and J by 1 base, with 5 bases between them. The CDR3 DNA sequence: TGTGCCAGCAGCCTCGGAACTAATGAAAAACTGTTTTTT. It yields the protein CASSLGTNEKLFF.

This clone was seen a single time. V usage is TRBV4-1 and J usage is TRBJ1-3; D perhaps matches TRBD1 (5 bases). Trimming shortened V by 4 bases and J by 0 bases, and 10 bases separated the two germline ends. There are 15 residues in the CDR3. Germline-derived CDR1 and CDR2 are MGHRA and YSYEKL. DNA of the CDR3: TGCGCCAGCAGCCGGGACCCGAACTCTGGAAACACCATATATTTT. Translated, it gives CASSRDPNSGNTIYF.

This sequence joins TRBV4-2 and TRBJ2-7; TRBD1 is a possible D gene (5 bases). CDR1 and CDR2 (germline): LGHNA, YNFKEQ. The CDR3 sequence is 16 residues long. V was clipped by 0 bases and J by 4 bases, with 16 bases between them. The CDR3 reads CASSQEMGQGRYEQYF. In DNA form, the CDR3 reads TGTGCCAGCAGCCAAGAAATGGGGCAGGGTAGGTACGAGCAGTACTTC.

The chain links TRBV4-1 to TRBJ2-1; D is ambiguous. The V and J ends lost 2 bases and 8 bases respectively, with 13 bases between them. CDR1 is MGHRA and CDR2 is YSYEKL in the germline V gene. The CDR3 runs 14 residues. The CDR3 loop is CASSQRTGRHEQFF. The DNA of the CDR3 is TGCGCCAGCAGCCAAAGGACCGGACGCCATGAGCAGTTCTTC.

The chain is built from TRBV5-1 and TRBJ1-6; D unclear. CDR1 and CDR2 (germline): SGHRS, YFSETQ. The CDR3 covers 14 residues. V was cut by 1 base and J by 8 bases, with 10 bases left in between. CDR3 residues: CASSLTDWDSPLHF. CDR3 sequence (DNA): TGCGCCAGCAGCTTGACAGATTGGGATTCACCCCTCCACTTT.

The count of this clone is one. The chain recombines TRBV5-8 with TRBJ1-1; D is possibly TRBD1 (5 bases). The CDR3 consists of 15 residues. CDR1 and CDR2 (germline): SGHTS, YDEGEE. Trimming cost V 5 bases and J 0 bases, with 14 bases left between them. Here the CDR3 reads CASRHTPGVNTEAFF. The CDR3 bases are TGTGCCAGCAGACACACCCCGGGGGTGAACACTGAAGCTTTCTTT.

The V gene is TRBV20-1, the J gene TRBJ2-7; no definite D call. V was trimmed by 6 bases and J by 3 bases, leaving 9 bases between them. The CDR3 spans 11 residues. CDR1 is DFQATT, CDR2 SNEGSKA, per germline (reference sequence). The CDR3 DNA sequence: TGCAGTGCGCCGTCAGTCTACGAGCAGTACTTC. It specifies CSAPSVYEQYF.

This chain links TRBV24-1 with TRBJ2-1, with 13 positions matching TRBD2. This CDR3 has 21 amino acids. Trimming took 2 bases from V and 1 from J; bases not matched to a gene: 13. CDR1 is KGHDR and CDR2 is SFDVKD in the germline V gene. In DNA form, the CDR3 reads TGTGCCACCAGTGATTCCCGGGCCGGACTAGCGGGAGAGGGTTCCTACAATGAGCAGTTCTTC. This sequence encodes CATSDSRAGLAGEGSYNEQFF.

This sequence joins TRBV10-3 and TRBJ1-6; D unresolved. V was cut by 7 bases and J by 10 bases, with 14 bases left in between. Germline assignment: CDR1 ENHRY and CDR2 SYGVKD. This CDR3 has 13 residues. The CDR3 nucleotides read TGTGCCATCAATCCGACGGAATTATCACCCCTCCACTTT. It translates to CAINPTELSPLHF.

This chain uses TRBV5-5 with TRBJ2-7, with TRBD2 as a possible D gene (5 bases). V was shortened by 3 bases and J by 6 bases, with 16 bases between the two germline ends. The CDR3 consists of 14 residues. CDR1 and CDR2 (germline): SGHKS, YYEKEE (reference sequence). The DNA for the CDR3 is TGTGCCAGCAGCTCCGCAGGAGGCCCCATCGAGCAGTACTTC. This codes for CASSSAGGPIEQYF.

This clone was counted a few times. V is TRBV15 and J is TRBJ1-6; maybe TRBD1 (6 bases). Trimming removed 0 bases from V and 11 bases from J, with 14 bases in between. This CDR3 is built from 15 residues. Germline CDR1 and CDR2: LNHNV and YYDKDF (reference sequence). The CDR3 protein is CATSRDGQGWAPLHF. DNA of the CDR3: TGTGCCACCAGCAGAGATGGGCAGGGGTGGGCACCCCTCCACTTT.

This clone appeared a few times. V usage is TRBV2 and J usage is TRBJ2-7; 12 nucleotides line up with TRBD2. Germline loops: CDR1 SNHLY, CDR2 FYNNEI. This CDR3 comprises 15 residues. The trim removed 5 bases at V and 2 bases at J, leaving 4 bases unmatched. The CDR3 spells CASSLSSGGAYEQYF. CDR3 bases: TGTGCCAGCAGTCTATCTAGCGGGGGGGCCTACGAGCAGTACTTC.

This chain joins TRBV2 and TRBJ1-6; D might be TRBD1 (6 bases). Germline CDR1 is SNHLY and CDR2 is FYNNEI. The CDR3 is made up of 15 amino acids. The V end was cut by 11 bases, the J end by 0 bases, with 14 bases between. The CDR3 bases are TGTGCCGTCGTGGGGGCTAGCTCCTATAATTCACCCCTCCACTTT. Translating gives CAVVGASSYNSPLHF.

This rearrangement joins TRBV7-9 to TRBJ2-3; D is undetermined. V was pared by 5 bases and J by 4 bases, with 13 bases between. This CDR3 contains 14 residues. The germline V gene has CDR1 SEHNR and CDR2 FQNEAQ (reference sequence). The CDR3, as DNA: TGTGCCAGCAGCACGGACCCAACGTCAGATACGCAGTATTTT. This sequence encodes CASSTDPTSDTQYF.

This clone was seen once. The V call is TRBV5-6, the J call TRBJ2-5; D is perhaps TRBD1 (5 bases). CDR1 is SGHDT, CDR2 YYEEEE, per germline. This CDR3 has 13 residues. The V end was cut by 2 bases, the J end by 4 bases, with 9 bases between. CDR3 protein: CASSFQGLETQYF. CDR3 DNA: TGTGCCAGCAGCTTTCAGGGTTTAGAGACCCAGTACTTC.

The rearrangement links TRBV27 to TRBJ2-7; 11 bases match TRBD2. Germline loops: CDR1 MNHEY, CDR2 SMNVEV (reference sequence). The CDR3 runs 17 residues. Germline trimming cut 6 bases from V and 3 bases from J; bases unmatched to any gene: 13. The CDR3 sequence: CASSLAGGPLRVYEQYF. The CDR3 coding sequence is TGTGCCAGCAGCTTAGCGGGGGGGCCATTGAGGGTCTACGAGCAGTACTTC.

The J gene is TRBJ2-7, the V gene TRBV3-1 (or the pseudogene TRBV3-2); either TRBD1 or TRBD2 may fit D (5 bases each). V dropped 4 bases and J dropped 7 bases, with 26 bases sitting between them. CDR1 is LGHDT and CDR2 is YNNKEL in the germline V gene (reference sequence). The CDR3 is 17 residues long. The CDR3 DNA follows: TGTGCCAGCAGCCGCAACCGTAACCGGGACCCGGAGAAAGAGCAGTACTTC. It translates to CASSRNRNRDPEKEQYF.

The chain couples TRBV19 to TRBJ1-6; maybe TRBD1 (5 bases). The CDR3 consists of 14 residues. The germline V and J ends were trimmed by 5 bases and 4 bases, with 9 bases remaining between them. Per germline, CDR1 LNHDA and CDR2 SQIVND (reference sequence). CDR3 sequence: CASSGPGYNSPLHF. The CDR3 DNA sequence: TGTGCCAGTAGTGGACCAGGGTATAATTCACCCCTCCACTTT.

The chain employs TRBV6-5 and TRBJ1-6; 7 bases line up with TRBD1. V lost 2 bases to trimming and J lost 6 bases; unmatched junction nucleotides: 4. Looked up from germline, CDR1 is MNHEY and CDR2 is SVGAGI. This CDR3 has 15 amino acids. CDR3 sequence reads: CASSYDRAPNSPLHF. CDR3 DNA: TGTGCCAGCAGTTACGACAGGGCTCCTAATTCACCCCTCCACTTT.

The V call is TRBV3-1 (or the pseudogene TRBV3-2), the J call TRBJ2-7, with 7 bases aligning to TRBD2. The germline gives CDR1 LGHDT, CDR2 YNNKEL (reference sequence). CDR3 size: 14 residues. With 4 bases clipped from V and 7 bases from J, the junction kept 10 bases outside the gene matches. CDR3 sequence (DNA): TGTGCCAGCAGCCTCGTAGGCGGGAGAGGGGAGCAGTACTTC. Encoded protein: CASSLVGGRGEQYF.

In regard to this clone: Additional DNA sequences in this sample encode the identical CDR3. The chain recombines TRBV28 with TRBJ1-5; D possibly corresponds to TRBD1 (5 bases). The CDR3 totals 14 residues. Deletions cut 2 bases from V and 1 base from J, with 6 bases between. Germline-derived CDR1 and CDR2 are MDHEN and SYDVKM. The CDR3 here is CASSLGGSNQPQHF. CDR3 in DNA: TGTGCCAGCAGTTTAGGGGGAAGCAATCAGCCCCAGCATTTT.